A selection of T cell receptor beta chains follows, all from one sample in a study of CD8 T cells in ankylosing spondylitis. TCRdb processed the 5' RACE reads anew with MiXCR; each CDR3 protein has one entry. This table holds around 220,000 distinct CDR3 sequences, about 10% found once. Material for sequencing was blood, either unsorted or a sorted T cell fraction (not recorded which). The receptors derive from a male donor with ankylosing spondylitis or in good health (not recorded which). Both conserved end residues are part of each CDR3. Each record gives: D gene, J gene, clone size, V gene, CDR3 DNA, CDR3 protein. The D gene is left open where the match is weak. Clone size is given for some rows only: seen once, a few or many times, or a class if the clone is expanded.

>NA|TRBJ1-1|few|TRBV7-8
TGTGCCAGCAGCACCAGACAGAACACTGAAGCTTTCTTT
CASSTRQNTEAFF
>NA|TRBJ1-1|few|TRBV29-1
TGCAGCGGGACCTCTGGGGACACTGAAGCTTTCTTT
CSGTSGDTEAFF
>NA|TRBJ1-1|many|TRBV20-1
TGCAGTGCTAGACGGGGAGGGAAAAACACTGAAGCTTTCTTT
CSARRGGKNTEAFF
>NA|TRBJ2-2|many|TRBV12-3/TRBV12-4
TGTGCCAGCGTCGGCGGCGGCAGTAACACCGGGGAGCTGTTTTTT
CASVGGGSNTGELFF
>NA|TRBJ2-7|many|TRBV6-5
TGTGCCAGCAGGGAAAAGGGGAAGCAGTACTTC
CASREKGKQYF
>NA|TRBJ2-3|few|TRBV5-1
TGCGCCAGCAGCTTGGCCTTACAGCGACGCACAGATACGCAGTATTTT
CASSLALQRRTDTQYF
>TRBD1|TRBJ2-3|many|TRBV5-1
TGCGCCAGCAGCTTGGTAGGGGGCCTAGATACGCAGTATTTT
CASSLVGGLDTQYF
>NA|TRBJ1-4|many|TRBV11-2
TGTGCCAGCAGCTTAGATACCCAGTTGGTAATGTTTTTT
CASSLDTQLVMFF
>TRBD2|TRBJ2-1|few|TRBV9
TGTGCCAGCAGCCCCCGTGGAGCGGGGAGCTCCTACAATGAGCAGTTCTTC
CASSPRGAGSSYNEQFF
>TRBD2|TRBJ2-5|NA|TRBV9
TGTGCCAGCAGCGTAGCCGGCGGGGGGTTGGAGACCCAGTACTTC
CASSVAGGGLETQYF
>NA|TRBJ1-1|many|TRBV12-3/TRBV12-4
TGTGCCAGCGGAACCGGGACCGTCACAGCCACTACCTACACTGAAGCTTTCTTT
CASGTGTVTATTYTEAFF
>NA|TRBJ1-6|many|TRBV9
TGTGCCAGCAGCGTATTCCCAGGGAATAATTCACCCCTCCACTTT
CASSVFPGNNSPLHF
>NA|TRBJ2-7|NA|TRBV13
TGTGCCAGCAGCTTAGGCAGGGGCACCTTCTACGAGCAGTACTTC
CASSLGRGTFYEQYF
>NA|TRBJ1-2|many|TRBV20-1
TGCAGTGCTAGAGATTCTGGGGAGGAGAGCTATGGCTACACCTTC
CSARDSGEESYGYTF
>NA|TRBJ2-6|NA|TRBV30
TGTGCCTGGAGTGTGCAAGTTGGGGCCAACGTCCTGACTTTC
CAWSVQVGANVLTF
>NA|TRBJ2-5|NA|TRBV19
TGTGCCAGTAGTATAGGGCCACACAGGGCTCAAGAGACCCAGTACTTC
CASSIGPHRAQETQYF
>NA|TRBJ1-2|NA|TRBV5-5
TGTGCCAGCAGCTTCACAGGGCAACGGGGCTACACCTTC
CASSFTGQRGYTF
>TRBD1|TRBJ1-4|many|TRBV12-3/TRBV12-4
TGTGCCAGCAGCATGACAGGGAAGGGTGAAAAACTGTTTTTT
CASSMTGKGEKLFF
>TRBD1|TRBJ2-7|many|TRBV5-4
TGTGCCAGCAGCTCCTTCCGGGACAGGGAAGCCTACGAGCAGTACTTC
CASSSFRDREAYEQYF
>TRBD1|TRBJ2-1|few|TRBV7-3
TGTGCCAGCAGCGCATCCCCGGGACAGGGGGTGGTACAGTTCTTC
CASSASPGQGVVQFF
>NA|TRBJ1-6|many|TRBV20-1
TGCAGTGCTAGGGATAGGGTGGGAGATAATTCACCCCTCCACTTT
CSARDRVGDNSPLHF
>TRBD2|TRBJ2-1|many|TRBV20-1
TGCAGTGCTCCGAGCGGGGGGGCACGCAATGAGCAGTTCTTC
CSAPSGGARNEQFF
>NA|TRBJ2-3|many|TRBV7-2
TGTGCCAGCAGCTTAATAGCGGATTCTAGCACAGATACGCAGTATTTT
CASSLIADSSTDTQYF
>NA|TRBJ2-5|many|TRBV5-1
TGCGCCAGCAGCTTGGACGGCAGGGGACTAGAGACCCAGTACTTC
CASSLDGRGLETQYF
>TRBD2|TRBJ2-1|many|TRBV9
TGTGCCAGCAGCCTGGCTGCGCGGGGGAATGAGCAGTTCTTC
CASSLAARGNEQFF
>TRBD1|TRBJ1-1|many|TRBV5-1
TGCGCCAGCAGCTTCCCAGGGGGACCTGAAGCTTTCTTT
CASSFPGGPEAFF
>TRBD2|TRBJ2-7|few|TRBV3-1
TGTGCCAGCAGCCCCCTAGGACTAGCGGGCTACGAGCAGTACTTC
CASSPLGLAGYEQYF
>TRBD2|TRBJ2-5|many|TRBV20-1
TGCAGTGCTAGTCTCCTAGCGGGGTCCGGGGAGACCCAGTACTTC
CSASLLAGSGETQYF
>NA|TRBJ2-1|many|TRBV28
TGTGCCAGCAGTGCAATACAGGGAATCAAGCAGTTCTTC
CASSAIQGIKQFF
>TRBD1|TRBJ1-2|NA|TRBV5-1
TGCGCCAGCAGCTTTACAGGGGGCTTTGCCTACACCTTC
CASSFTGGFAYTF
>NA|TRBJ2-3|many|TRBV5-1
TGCGCCAGCAGCTTGGCAGGGGGGGACACCACAGATACGCAGTATTTT
CASSLAGGDTTDTQYF
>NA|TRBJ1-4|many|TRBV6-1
TGTGCCAGCAGTGAAGCGGGGGGAAGGATCGAAAAACTGTTTTTT
CASSEAGGRIEKLFF
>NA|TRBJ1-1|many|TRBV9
TGTGCCAGCAGCCCCGACGGGAACACTGAAGCTTTCTTT
CASSPDGNTEAFF
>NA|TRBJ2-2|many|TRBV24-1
TGTGCCACCAGAGGACAGACGAACACCGGGGAGCTGTTTTTT
CATRGQTNTGELFF
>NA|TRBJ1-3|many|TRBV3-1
TGTGCCAGCAGCCAAGACTGGAGCTCTGGAAACACCATATATTTT
CASSQDWSSGNTIYF
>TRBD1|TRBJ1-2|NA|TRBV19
TGTGCCAGTAGTATCACCGGGACAGGGGGCTATGGCTACACCTTC
CASSITGTGGYGYTF
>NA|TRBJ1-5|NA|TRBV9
TGTGCCAGCAACCGGGACACAGATCAGCCCCAGCATTTT
CASNRDTDQPQHF
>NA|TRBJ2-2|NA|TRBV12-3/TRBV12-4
TGTGCCAGCAGTTTACGGGGCCGCTCGGGGGGGGAGCTGTTTTTT
CASSLRGRSGGELFF
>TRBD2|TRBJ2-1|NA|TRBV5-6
TGTGCCATCAGCCGCCGGCTAGCGGGGGCGTACAATGAGCAGTTCTTC
CAISRRLAGAYNEQFF
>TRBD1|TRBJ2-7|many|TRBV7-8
TGTGCCAGCAGCTCGGACAGGGACTCCGAGCAGTACTTC
CASSSDRDSEQYF
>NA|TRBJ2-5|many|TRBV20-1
TGCAGTGCTAGGTCGGGAGAAGAGACCCAGTACTTC
CSARSGEETQYF
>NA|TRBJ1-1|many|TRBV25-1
TGTGCCAGCAGTGAGGGTCAGGGAATTGGAAAGACTGAAGCTTTCTTT
CASSEGQGIGKTEAFF
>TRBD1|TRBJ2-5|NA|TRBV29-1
TGCAGCGTACCGACAGGGGGTCAAGAGACCCAGTACTTC
CSVPTGGQETQYF
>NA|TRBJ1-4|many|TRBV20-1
TGCAGTGCTCCAACAGGGTTGTCCCGCGAAAAACTGTTTTTT
CSAPTGLSREKLFF
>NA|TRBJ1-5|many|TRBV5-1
TGCGCCAGCAGCCCCGGGGTTGGGTATAATCAGCCCCAGCATTTT
CASSPGVGYNQPQHF
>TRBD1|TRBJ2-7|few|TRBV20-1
TGCAGTGCTAGAGACGGGGACAGATGGATGTCCTACGAGCAGTACTTC
CSARDGDRWMSYEQYF
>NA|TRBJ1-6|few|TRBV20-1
TGCATGGGGAGGAGTTCCGCCTATAATTCACCCCTCCACTTT
CMGRSSAYNSPLHF
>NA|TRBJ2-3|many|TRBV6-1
TGTGCCAGCAGTGGCCGGGACAAGGGACACTTGGGAACGCAGTATTTT
CASSGRDKGHLGTQYF
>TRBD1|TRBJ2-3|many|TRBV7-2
TGTGCCAGCAGAAGACAGGGATTTATCACAGATACGCAGTATTTT
CASRRQGFITDTQYF
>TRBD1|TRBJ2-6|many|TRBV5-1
TGCGCCAGCACCCAATTCACCGGGACAGGGATCTCTGGGGCCAACGTCCTGACTTTC
CASTQFTGTGISGANVLTF
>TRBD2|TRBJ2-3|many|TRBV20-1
TGCAGTGCACCCCCGAGGGGCGGGGGGGCCACAGATACGCAGTATTTT
CSAPPRGGGATDTQYF
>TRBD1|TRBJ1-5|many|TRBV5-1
TGCGCCAGCAGCCCTGGGACAGGTCCATCCAATCAGCCCCAGCATTTT
CASSPGTGPSNQPQHF
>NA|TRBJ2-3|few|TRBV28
TGTGCCAGCACCGACGGACGAACAGTTAGGCGAGATACGCAGTATTTT
CASTDGRTVRRDTQYF
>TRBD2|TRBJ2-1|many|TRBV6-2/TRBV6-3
TGTGCCAGCAGGGATATCGGGGGGGCCTACAATGAGCAGTTCTTC
CASRDIGGAYNEQFF
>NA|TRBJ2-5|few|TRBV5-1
TGCGCCAGCAGCCCAGGGCCACGAGAGACCCAGTACTTC
CASSPGPRETQYF